The rows below give T cell receptor beta chains drawn from one sample of a study of CD8 T cells in Susac syndrome. MiXCR, applied by TCRdb to the immunoSEQ multiplex PCR reads, yields one record per CDR3 protein. In the table there are roughly 120,000 distinct CDR3 sequences, 90% to 95% of which are singletons. The material sequenced was CD4+ T cells from PBMCs. These receptors originate from a human donor in good health. The CDR3 runs from the conserved cysteine through the conserved F or W. D genes are given only for firm matches. Rows may omit the clone size; those that give it use once, few, many or a size class.

>NA|15|NA|TRBV29-1|TRBJ1-5
TGCAGCGTTGCTACCCGTGGGGATAGCAATCAGCCCCAGCATTTT
CSVATRGDSNQPQHF
>NA|13|NA|TRBV5-1|TRBJ1-1
TGCGCCAGCAGCTTGTCCGGGGGCACTGAAGCTTTCTTT
CASSLSGGTEAFF
>NA|15|TRBD1|TRBV5-1|TRBJ1-5
TGCGCCAGCAGCTTGGAAGGGACAGGGAATCAGCCCCAGCATTTT
CASSLEGTGNQPQHF
>once|14|NA|TRBV19|TRBJ2-7
TGTGCCAGTAGTATAGGCAGACGGAGCTACGAGCAGTACTTC
CASSIGRRSYEQYF
>once|12|TRBD1|TRBV29-1|TRBJ2-7
TGCAGCGTCCGGGACAGATCCTACGAGCAGTACTTC
CSVRDRSYEQYF
>NA|15|TRBD2|TRBV2|TRBJ2-7
TGTGCCAGCAGTCCCACTAGCGGGAGGATAAACGAGCAGTACTTC
CASSPTSGRINEQYF
>NA|14|TRBD1|TRBV5-1|TRBJ2-5
TGCGCCAGCAGCTTGCAGGGACAGCAAGAGACCCAGTACTTC
CASSLQGQQETQYF
>NA|15|TRBD2|TRBV5-1|TRBJ2-1
TGCGCCAGCAGCCCCGTCCCGGGACTAGGGCATGAGCAGTTCTTC
CASSPVPGLGHEQFF
>NA|14|TRBD1|TRBV7-2|TRBJ2-5
TGTGCCAGCAGCCCCAACAGGGGGAAAGAGACCCAGTACTTC
CASSPNRGKETQYF
>NA|14|NA|TRBV19|TRBJ1-2
TGTGCCAGTAGAGGTTACAGAGCTGACTATGGCTACACCTTC
CASRGYRADYGYTF
>NA|14|NA|TRBV3-1|TRBJ2-5
TGTGCCAGCAGCCAATCAACAGGGTCCGAGACCCAGTACTTC
CASSQSTGSETQYF
>NA|13|NA|TRBV7-9|TRBJ1-5
TGTGCCAGCAGCTTAGCTCGGAGTGGGCCCCAGCATTTT
CASSLARSGPQHF
>NA|16|TRBD2|TRBV7-2|TRBJ2-5
TGTGCCAGCAGCTTAGGGCTAGCGGGGAAATGGGAGACCCAGTACTTC
CASSLGLAGKWETQYF
>NA|14|TRBD1|TRBV20-1|TRBJ2-7
TGCAGTGCTTATGACAGGGGCGGCTCCTACGAGCAGTACTTC
CSAYDRGGSYEQYF